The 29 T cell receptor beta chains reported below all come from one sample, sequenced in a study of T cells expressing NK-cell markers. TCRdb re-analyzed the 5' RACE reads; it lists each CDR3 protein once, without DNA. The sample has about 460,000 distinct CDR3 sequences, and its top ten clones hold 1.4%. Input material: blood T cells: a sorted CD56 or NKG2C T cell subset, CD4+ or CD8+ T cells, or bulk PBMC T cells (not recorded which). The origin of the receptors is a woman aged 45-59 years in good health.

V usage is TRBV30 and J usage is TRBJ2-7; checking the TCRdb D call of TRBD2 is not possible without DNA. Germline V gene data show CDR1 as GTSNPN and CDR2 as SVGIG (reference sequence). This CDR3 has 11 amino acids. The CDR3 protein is CAWSPSYEQYF.

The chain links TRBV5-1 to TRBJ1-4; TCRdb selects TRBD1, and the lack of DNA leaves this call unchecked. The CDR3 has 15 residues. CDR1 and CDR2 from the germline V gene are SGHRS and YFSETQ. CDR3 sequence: CASSPVAGPNEKLFF.

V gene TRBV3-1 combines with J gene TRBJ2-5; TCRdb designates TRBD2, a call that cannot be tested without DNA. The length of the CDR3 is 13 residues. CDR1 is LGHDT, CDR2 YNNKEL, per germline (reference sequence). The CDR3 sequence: CASKLAGQETQYF.

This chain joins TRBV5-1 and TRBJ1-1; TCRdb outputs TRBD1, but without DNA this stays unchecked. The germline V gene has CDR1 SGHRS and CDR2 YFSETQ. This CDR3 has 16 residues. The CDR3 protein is CASSPRQGNMNTEAFF. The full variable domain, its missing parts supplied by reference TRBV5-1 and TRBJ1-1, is KAGVTQTPRYLIKTRGQQVTLSCSPISGHRSVSWYQQTPGQGLQFLFEYFSETQRNKGNFPGRFSGRQFSNSRSEMNVSTLELGDSALYLCASSPRQGNMNTEAFFGQGTRLTVV.

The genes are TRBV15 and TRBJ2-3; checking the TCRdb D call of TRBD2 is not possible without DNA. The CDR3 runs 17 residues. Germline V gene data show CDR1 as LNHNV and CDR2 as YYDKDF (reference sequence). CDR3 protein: CATSRDLGLALTDTQYF.

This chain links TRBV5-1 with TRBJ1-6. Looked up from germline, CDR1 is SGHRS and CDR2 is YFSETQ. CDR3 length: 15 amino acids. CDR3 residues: CASSLSMQGSSPLHF. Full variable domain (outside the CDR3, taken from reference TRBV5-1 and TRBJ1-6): KAGVTQTPRYLIKTRGQQVTLSCSPISGHRSVSWYQQTPGQGLQFLFEYFSETQRNKGNFPGRFSGRQFSNSRSEMNVSTLELGDSALYLCASSLSMQGSSPLHFGNGTRLTVT.

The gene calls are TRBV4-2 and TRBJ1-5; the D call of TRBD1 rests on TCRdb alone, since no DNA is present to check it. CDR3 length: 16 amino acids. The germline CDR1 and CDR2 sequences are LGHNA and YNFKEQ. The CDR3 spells CASSQDRGDRNQPQHF.

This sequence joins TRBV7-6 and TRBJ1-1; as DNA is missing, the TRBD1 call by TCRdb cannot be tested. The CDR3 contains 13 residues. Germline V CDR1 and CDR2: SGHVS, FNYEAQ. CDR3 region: CASSLGQWTEAFF.

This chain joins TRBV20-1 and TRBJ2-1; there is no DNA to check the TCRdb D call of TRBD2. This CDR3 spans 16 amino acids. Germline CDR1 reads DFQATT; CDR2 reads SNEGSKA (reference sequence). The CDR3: CSARRTGLADYNEQFF.

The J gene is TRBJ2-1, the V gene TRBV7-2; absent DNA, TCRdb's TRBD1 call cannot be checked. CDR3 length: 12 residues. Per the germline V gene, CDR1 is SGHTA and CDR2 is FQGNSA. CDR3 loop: CASSRSPYEQFF.

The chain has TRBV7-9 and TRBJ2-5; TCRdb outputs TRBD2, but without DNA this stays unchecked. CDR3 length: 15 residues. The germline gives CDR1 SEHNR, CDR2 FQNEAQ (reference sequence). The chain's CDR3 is CASSLTSGTQETQYF.

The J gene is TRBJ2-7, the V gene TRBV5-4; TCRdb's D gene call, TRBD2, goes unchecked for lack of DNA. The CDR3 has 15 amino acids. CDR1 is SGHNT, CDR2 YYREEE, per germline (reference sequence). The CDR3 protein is CASSLGLAEPYEQYF.

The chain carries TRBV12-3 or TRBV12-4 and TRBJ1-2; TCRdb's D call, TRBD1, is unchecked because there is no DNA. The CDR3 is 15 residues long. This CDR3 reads CASSNGGTGLYGYTF.

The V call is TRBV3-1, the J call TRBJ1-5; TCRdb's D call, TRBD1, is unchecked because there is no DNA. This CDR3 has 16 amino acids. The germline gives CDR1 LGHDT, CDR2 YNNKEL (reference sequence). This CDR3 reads CASSHTGGSRNQPQHF.

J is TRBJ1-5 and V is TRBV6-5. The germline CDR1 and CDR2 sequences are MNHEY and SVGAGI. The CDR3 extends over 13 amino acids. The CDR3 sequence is CASRSDSVGPQHF.

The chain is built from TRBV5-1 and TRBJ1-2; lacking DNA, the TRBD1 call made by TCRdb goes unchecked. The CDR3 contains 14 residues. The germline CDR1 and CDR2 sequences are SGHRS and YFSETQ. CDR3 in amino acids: CASSLTGNGYGYTF. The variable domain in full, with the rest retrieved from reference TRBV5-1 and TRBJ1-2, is KAGVTQTPRYLIKTRGQQVTLSCSPISGHRSVSWYQQTPGQGLQFLFEYFSETQRNKGNFPGRFSGRQFSNSRSEMNVSTLELGDSALYLCASSLTGNGYGYTFGSGTRLTVV.

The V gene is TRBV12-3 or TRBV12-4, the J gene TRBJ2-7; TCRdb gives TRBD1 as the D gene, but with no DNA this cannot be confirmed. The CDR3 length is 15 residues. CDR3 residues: CASRLAGTGVYEQYF.

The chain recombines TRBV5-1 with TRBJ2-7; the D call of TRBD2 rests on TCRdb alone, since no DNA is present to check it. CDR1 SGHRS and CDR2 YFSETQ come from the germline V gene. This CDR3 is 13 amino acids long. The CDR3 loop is CASSPLVSYEQYF. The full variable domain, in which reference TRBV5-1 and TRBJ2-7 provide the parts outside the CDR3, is KAGVTQTPRYLIKTRGQQVTLSCSPISGHRSVSWYQQTPGQGLQFLFEYFSETQRNKGNFPGRFSGRQFSNSRSEMNVSTLELGDSALYLCASSPLVSYEQYFGPGTRLTVT.

Here the CDR3 reads CASSPRTSGRANDDYEQYF. The chain carries TRBV5-1 and TRBJ2-7; the D gene TCRdb calls, TRBD2, cannot be checked with no DNA. Germline V CDR1 and CDR2: SGHRS, YFSETQ. This CDR3 has 19 residues.

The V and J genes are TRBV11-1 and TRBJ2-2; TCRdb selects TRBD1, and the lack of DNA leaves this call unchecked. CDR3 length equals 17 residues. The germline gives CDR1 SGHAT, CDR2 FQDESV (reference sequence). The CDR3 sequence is CASSFWSRGRITGELFF.

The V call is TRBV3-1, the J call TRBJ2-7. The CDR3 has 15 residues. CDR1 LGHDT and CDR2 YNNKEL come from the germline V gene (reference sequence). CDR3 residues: CASSQGYGQLYEQYF.

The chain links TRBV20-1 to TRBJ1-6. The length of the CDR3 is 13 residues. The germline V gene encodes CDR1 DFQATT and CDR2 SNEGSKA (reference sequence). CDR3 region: CSAREGGNSPLHF.

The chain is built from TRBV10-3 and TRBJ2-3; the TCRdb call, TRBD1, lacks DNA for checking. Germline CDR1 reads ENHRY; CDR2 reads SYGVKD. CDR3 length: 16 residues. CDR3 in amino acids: CAIQPRRQGGTDTQYF.

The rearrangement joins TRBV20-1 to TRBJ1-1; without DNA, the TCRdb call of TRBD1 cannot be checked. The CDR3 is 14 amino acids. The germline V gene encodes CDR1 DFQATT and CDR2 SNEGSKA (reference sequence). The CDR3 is CSVGSGAVNTEAFF.

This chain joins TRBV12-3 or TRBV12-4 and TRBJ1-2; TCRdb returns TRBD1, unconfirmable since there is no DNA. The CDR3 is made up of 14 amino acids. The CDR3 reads CASRGGSSFYGYTF.

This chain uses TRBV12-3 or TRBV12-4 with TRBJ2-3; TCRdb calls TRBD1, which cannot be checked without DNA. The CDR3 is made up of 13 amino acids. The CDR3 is CASSPQGFSTQYF.

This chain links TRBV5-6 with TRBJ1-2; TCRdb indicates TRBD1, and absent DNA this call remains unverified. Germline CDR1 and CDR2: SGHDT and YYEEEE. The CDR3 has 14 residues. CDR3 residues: CASSAQGRYYGYTF.

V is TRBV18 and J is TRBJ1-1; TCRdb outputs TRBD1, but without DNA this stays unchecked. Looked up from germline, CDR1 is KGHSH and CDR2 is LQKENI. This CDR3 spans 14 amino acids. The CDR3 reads CASSPQRGSAEAFF.

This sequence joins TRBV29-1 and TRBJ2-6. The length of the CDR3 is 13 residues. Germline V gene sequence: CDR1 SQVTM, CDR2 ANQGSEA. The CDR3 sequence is CSVGVSGANVLTF. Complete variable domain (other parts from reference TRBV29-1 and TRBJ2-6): SAVISQKPSRDICQRGTSLTIQCQVDSQVTMMFWYRQQPGQSLTLIATANQGSEATYESGFVIDKFPISRPNLTFSTLTVSNMSPEDSSIYLCSVGVSGANVLTFGAGSRLTVL.